This T cell receptor beta chain was sequenced for a study of OX40 agonist ivuxolimab in advanced cancers. Study summary: A male proportion of about 84% was recorded, with mean age approximately 56 years and range about 23 to 90. Three partial responders included one hepatocellular carcinoma patient and two cutaneous melanoma patients. Study results and caveats: Blood T cells, both CD4+ and CD8+, expanded clonally by week 6 at 0.1 to 3.0 mg/kg.

Points on this clone: Its antigen is unidentified.

V lost 1 base to trimming and J lost 9 bases, with 6 bases between them. The CDR3 consists of 12 residues. The germline gives CDR1 LGHNA, CDR2 YSLEER. Libraries were prepared by immunoSEQ multiplex PCR; TCRdb keeps only in-frame clonotypes and omits some of them. The sample holds 35,000 to 45,000 clones, more than 70% seen once. This TCR came from an adult with an advanced solid tumor such as melanoma, head and neck, liver or kidney cancer. The chain is built from TRBV4-3 and TRBJ2-2; the D is unclear. The sequenced sample was CD4+ or CD8+ T cells sorted from blood, obtained in a trial of the OX40 agonist ivuxolimab. The CDR3 is CASSQVGRELFF. CDR3 DNA: TGCGCCAGCAGCCAAGTCGGCCGGGAGCTGTTTTTT.